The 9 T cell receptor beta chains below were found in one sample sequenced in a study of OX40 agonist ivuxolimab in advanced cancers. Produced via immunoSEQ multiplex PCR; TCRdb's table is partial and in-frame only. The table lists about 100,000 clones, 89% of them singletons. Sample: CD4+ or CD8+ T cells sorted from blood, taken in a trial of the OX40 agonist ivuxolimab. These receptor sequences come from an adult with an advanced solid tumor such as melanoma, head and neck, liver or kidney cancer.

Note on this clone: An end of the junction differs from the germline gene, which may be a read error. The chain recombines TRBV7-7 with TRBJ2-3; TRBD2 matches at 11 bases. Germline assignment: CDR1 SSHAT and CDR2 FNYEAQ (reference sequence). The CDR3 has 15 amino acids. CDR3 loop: CASSLAGGRTDTQYF. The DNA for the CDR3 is TGTGCCAGCAGCCTAGCGGGGGGACGAACAGATACGCAGTATTTT.

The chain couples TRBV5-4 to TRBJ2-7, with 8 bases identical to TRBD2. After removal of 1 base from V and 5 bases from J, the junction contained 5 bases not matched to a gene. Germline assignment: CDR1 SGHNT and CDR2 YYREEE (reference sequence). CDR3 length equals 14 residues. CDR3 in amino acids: CASSLFAGGDEQYF. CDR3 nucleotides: TGTGCCAGCAGCTTGTTTGCGGGGGGCGACGAGCAGTACTTC.

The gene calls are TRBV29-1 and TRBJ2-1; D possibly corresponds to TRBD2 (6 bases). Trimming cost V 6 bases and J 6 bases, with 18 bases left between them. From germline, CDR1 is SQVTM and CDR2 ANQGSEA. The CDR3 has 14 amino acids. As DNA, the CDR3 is TGCAGCGTCCGGTCGGGGGTCCCCGGCAATGAGCAGTTCTTC. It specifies CSVRSGVPGNEQFF.

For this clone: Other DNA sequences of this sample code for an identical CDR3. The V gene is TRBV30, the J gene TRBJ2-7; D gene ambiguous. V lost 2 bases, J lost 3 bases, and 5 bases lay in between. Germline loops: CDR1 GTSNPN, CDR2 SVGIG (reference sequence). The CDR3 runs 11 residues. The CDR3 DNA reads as TGTGCCTGGAGTACCAACTACGAGCAGTACTTC. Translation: CAWSTNYEQYF.

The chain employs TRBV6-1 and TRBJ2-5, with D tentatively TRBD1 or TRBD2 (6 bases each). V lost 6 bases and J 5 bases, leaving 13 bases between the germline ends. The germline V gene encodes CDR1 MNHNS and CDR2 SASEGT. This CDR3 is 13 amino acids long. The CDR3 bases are TGTGCCAGCAGCCTCCAGGGGAGGGAGACCCAGTACTTC. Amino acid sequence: CASSLQGRETQYF.

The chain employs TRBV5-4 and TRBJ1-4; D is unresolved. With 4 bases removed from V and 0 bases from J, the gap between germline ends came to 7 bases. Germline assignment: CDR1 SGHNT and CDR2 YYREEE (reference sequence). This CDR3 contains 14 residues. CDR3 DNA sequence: TGTGCCAGCAGCCAAGAAGCAACTAATGAAAAACTGTTTTTT. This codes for CASSQEATNEKLFF.

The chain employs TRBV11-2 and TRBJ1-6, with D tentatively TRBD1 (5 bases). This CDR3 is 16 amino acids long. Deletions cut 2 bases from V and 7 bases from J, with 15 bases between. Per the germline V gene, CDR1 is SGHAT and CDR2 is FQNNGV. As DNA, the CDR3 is TGTGCCAGCAGCTTACCCCCAGGGTTAAAGAATTCACCCCTCCACTTT. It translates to CASSLPPGLKNSPLHF.

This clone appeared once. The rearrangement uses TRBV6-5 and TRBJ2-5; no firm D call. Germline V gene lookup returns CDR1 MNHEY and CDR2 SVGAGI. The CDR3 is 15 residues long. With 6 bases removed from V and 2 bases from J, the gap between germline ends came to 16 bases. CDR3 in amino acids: CASRPGPRVQETQYF. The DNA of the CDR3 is TGTGCCAGCAGGCCTGGACCGAGAGTACAAGAGACCCAGTACTTC.

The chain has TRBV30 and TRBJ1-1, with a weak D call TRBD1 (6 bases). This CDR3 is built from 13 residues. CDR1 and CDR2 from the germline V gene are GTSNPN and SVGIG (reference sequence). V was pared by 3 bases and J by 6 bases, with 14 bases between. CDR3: CAWRSAGGAEAFF. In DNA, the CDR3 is TGTGCCTGGAGATCGGCCGGGGGCGCTGAAGCTTTCTTT.